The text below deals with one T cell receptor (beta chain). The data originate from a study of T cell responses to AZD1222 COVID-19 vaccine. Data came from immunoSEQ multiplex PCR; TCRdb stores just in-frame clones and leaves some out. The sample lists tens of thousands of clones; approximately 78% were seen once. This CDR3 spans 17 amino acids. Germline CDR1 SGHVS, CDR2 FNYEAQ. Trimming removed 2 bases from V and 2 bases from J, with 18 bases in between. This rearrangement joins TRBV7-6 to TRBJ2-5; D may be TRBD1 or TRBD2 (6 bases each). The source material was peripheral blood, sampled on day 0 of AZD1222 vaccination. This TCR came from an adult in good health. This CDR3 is CASSLNSGAGTQETQYF. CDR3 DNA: TGTGCCAGCAGCTTAAATTCAGGGGCGGGGACACAAGAGACCCAGTACTTC. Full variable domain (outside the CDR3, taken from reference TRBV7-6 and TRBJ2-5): GAGVSQSPRYKVTKRGQDVALRCDPISGHVSLYWYRQALGQGPEFLTYFNYEAQQDKSGLPNDRFSAERPEGSISTLTIQRTEQRDSAMYRCASSLNSGAGTQETQYFGPGTRLLVL.